The 15 T cell receptor beta chains listed next were all sequenced from one sample in a study of cytomegalovirus exposure and HLA in healthy donors. Both 60 Vbeta primers and 13 Jbeta primers went into the PCR. This table comes from immunoSEQ multiplex PCR, and its TCRdb copy is limited to in-frame clones, with some not included. Of some 200,000 clones listed, roughly 80% are singletons. The sample comprised PBMCs. Receptors were obtained from a man between 35 and 55 years old in good health and CMV-seronegative.

The chain joins TRBV6-1 to TRBJ1-5, with a tentative D call TRBD1 (6 bases). This CDR3 is built from 15 residues. Trimming removed 2 bases at V and 3 bases at J, with 11 bases between. Germline values: CDR1 MNHNS, CDR2 SASEGT. The chain's CDR3 is CASSESGTPNQPQHF. In DNA, the CDR3 is TGTGCCAGCAGTGAAAGCGGGACACCCAATCAGCCCCAGCATTTT.

This chain joins TRBV6-6 and TRBJ2-1, with TRBD2 matching 7 bases. The CDR3 sequence is 14 residues long. CDR1 and CDR2 (germline): MNHNY, SVGAGI (reference sequence). V shed 6 bases, J shed 2 bases, and the junction held 4 bases outside the gene matches. The CDR3: CASSRDYPYNEQFF. Here the CDR3 DNA reads TGTGCCAGCAGCCGGGACTACCCCTACAATGAGCAGTTCTTC.

The V and J genes are TRBV9 and TRBJ1-2, with no clear D. Germline values: CDR1 SGDLS, CDR2 YYNGEE. The CDR3 has 13 amino acids. V lost 0 bases and J 4 bases, leaving 7 bases between the germline ends. CDR3 sequence reads: CASSVASGYGYTF. As DNA, the CDR3 is TGTGCCAGCAGCGTAGCTAGTGGCTATGGCTACACCTTC.

The chain carries TRBV2 and TRBJ2-7, with D maybe TRBD1 (6 bases). The CDR3 consists of 15 residues. Germline V gene lookup returns CDR1 SNHLY and CDR2 FYNNEI. V lost 2 bases to trimming and J lost 6 bases, with 17 bases between them. CDR3 bases: TGTGCCAGCAGTGAAATTCCCGGCAGGGGTCTCGAGCAGTACTTC. Its translation is CASSEIPGRGLEQYF.

This clone occurred once. The chain links TRBV7-2 to TRBJ2-5; D possibly corresponds to TRBD2 (6 bases). Per germline, CDR1 SGHTA and CDR2 FQGNSA. The CDR3 extends over 14 amino acids. The V gene lost 1 base and the J gene lost 4 bases, with 10 bases spanning the gap. The CDR3 loop reads CASSLVGSGETQYF. DNA of the CDR3: TGTGCCAGCAGCTTAGTCGGGAGTGGAGAGACCCAGTACTTC.

The gene calls are TRBV5-6 and TRBJ1-2; 7 bases map to TRBD1. Losses at the gene ends were 0 bases for V and 5 bases for J; bases not matched to a gene: 7. The germline V gene has CDR1 SGHDT and CDR2 YYEEEE. The CDR3 sequence is 15 residues long. Here the CDR3 reads CASSLGGQILYGYTF. In nucleotides, the CDR3 is TGTGCCAGCAGCTTGGGGGGACAGATTCTTTATGGCTACACCTTC.

This sequence joins TRBV7-8 and TRBJ2-7; 9 bases align to TRBD1. V lost 1 base to trimming and J lost 7 bases; unmatched junction nucleotides: 11. In germline, CDR1 is SGHVS, CDR2 FQNEAQ. The CDR3 contains 16 residues. The CDR3 protein is CASSLGSQGALWEQYF. The CDR3 region has the DNA TGTGCCAGCAGCTTAGGTTCACAGGGGGCGTTGTGGGAGCAGTACTTC.

This clone occurred a few times. The chain uses TRBV5-1 and TRBJ2-3, with 8 bases aligning to TRBD2. The CDR3 covers 15 residues. In germline, CDR1 is SGHRS, CDR2 YFSETQ. V lost 7 bases, J lost 0 bases, and 7 bases stayed unmatched. The CDR3 protein is CASFRGGSSTDTQYF. DNA of the CDR3: TGCGCCAGCTTCCGGGGGGGGAGTAGCACAGATACGCAGTATTTT.

The V gene is TRBV28, the J gene TRBJ2-5; 8 nucleotides agree with TRBD1. The CDR3 has 15 residues. Germline V gene sequence: CDR1 MDHEN, CDR2 SYDVKM. Trimming cost V 8 bases and J 5 bases; bases outside gene matches: 13. The chain's CDR3 is CASALPGQGRETQYF. The CDR3 DNA reads TGTGCCAGCGCTCTCCCCGGACAGGGACGGGAGACCCAGTACTTC.

The rearrangement links TRBV7-7 to TRBJ2-1, with a tentative D call TRBD1 (5 bases). Trimming stripped 7 bases from V and 4 bases from J, with 8 bases between. Germline V gene sequence: CDR1 SSHAT, CDR2 FNYEAQ (reference sequence). This CDR3 spans 12 amino acids. The CDR3 protein is CASMDNYNEQFF. The CDR3 DNA reads as TGTGCCAGCATGGACAATTACAATGAGCAGTTCTTC.

This chain uses TRBV13 with TRBJ1-2, with D uncertain. Germline V gene data show CDR1 as PRHDT and CDR2 as FYEKMQ (reference sequence). The CDR3 is 12 residues long. V gave up 6 bases and J gave up 6 bases, with 11 bases separating them. CDR3: CASSPLGDGYTF. The CDR3 bases are TGTGCCAGCAGTCCCCTCGGGGATGGCTACACCTTC.

V usage is TRBV5-1 and J usage is TRBJ2-7, with 9 positions matching TRBD2. In germline, CDR1 is SGHRS, CDR2 YFSETQ. Trimming cost V 0 bases and J 12 bases; bases outside gene matches: 10. This CDR3 has 14 residues. The CDR3 coding sequence is TGCGCCAGCAGCTTGGAGTCTGCGGGAGGGTTGTGGTACTTC. It yields the protein CASSLESAGGLWYF.

This clone turned up a few times. The rearrangement uses TRBV2 and TRBJ1-3; possibly TRBD1 for D (6 bases). This CDR3 comprises 14 residues. Trimming stripped 6 bases from V and 1 base from J, with 10 bases between. The germline V gene has CDR1 SNHLY and CDR2 FYNNEI. CDR3 bases: TGTGCCAGCAGCCGACAGGAGTCTGGAAACACCATATATTTT. Residues: CASSRQESGNTIYF.

This chain connects TRBV28 to TRBJ2-4; weak D call: TRBD2 (6 bases). The V end lost 5 bases, the J end lost 8 bases, and 25 bases lay between the germline ends. Looked up from germline, CDR1 is MDHEN and CDR2 is SYDVKM. The CDR3 is made up of 17 amino acids. The CDR3 protein is CASSPGRLGRASDIQYF. The CDR3 DNA follows: TGTGCCAGCAGTCCCGGGAGACTGGGAAGGGCTTCAGACATTCAGTACTTC.

The V call is TRBV7-8, the J call TRBJ2-1; 7 bases map to TRBD2. V lost 3 bases and J lost 9; bases outside the gene matches: 14. The CDR3 spans 16 residues. In germline, CDR1 is SGHVS, CDR2 FQNEAQ. In DNA form, the CDR3 reads TGTGCCAGCAGCTTGGGGACTAACCCTCGGGTAGGTGAGCAGTTCTTC. Translated, it gives CASSLGTNPRVGEQFF.